The T cell receptor beta chain under discussion was sequenced for a study of shared clonotypes between healthy human individuals. Study background: Every donor yielded three CD4 naive, three CD4 memory, two CD8 naive and one CD8 memory plate.

This CDR3 spans 16 amino acids. Germline V gene sequence: CDR1 LGHNA, CDR2 YNFKEQ. The germline V and J ends were trimmed by 2 bases and 0 bases, with 11 bases remaining between them. Whole-study results and caveats: The study sampled only blood, and tissue repertoires likely differ. Memory subsets generally showed lower estimated richness than naive subsets.

Profiled with immunoSEQ multiplex PCR; TCRdb holds only in-frame clones, not every one. The data show 1,100,000 or so clones, approximately 80% seen once. Regarding this clone: The antigen remains undetermined.

Source material: memory CD4+ T cells from PBMCs. Documented subset: CD45RA-negative fraction. This chain uses TRBV4-2 with TRBJ1-3; no reliable D call. This TCR was sampled from a man aged 18 to 30 in good health. Some clones in this sample may be carry-over from other donors' samples. The CDR3 is CASSQTGTGSGNTIYF. DNA for the CDR3: TGTGCCAGCAGCCAAACGGGAACGGGCTCTGGAAACACCATATATTTT.